This T cell receptor beta chain came from a study of T cells after yellow fever vaccination. With regard to this clonotype: Its antigen is currently unknown.

The V gene's germline CDR1 is ENHRY and CDR2 SYGVKD. V gave up 6 bases and J gave up 1 base; unmatched junction bases: 3. The CDR3 has 14 residues. Study results and caveats: Most clones from primary vaccination resurfaced after the booster (around 97% CD4, 88% CD8).

It was through 5'RACE template switching that TCR cDNA was made, with a universal primer site and UMIs added. TCRdb ran MiXCR on the 5' RACE reads and lists one entry per CDR3 protein. Of 550,000 or so distinct CDR3 sequences listed, 15% to 20% are singletons. This specimen consisted of PBMCs, obtained 15 days after the yellow fever booster vaccination. This chain joins TRBV10-3 and TRBJ2-3; 8 bases align to TRBD1. This receptor was identified in a man aged 25-40 years who received the YFV17D yellow fever vaccine. Written as DNA, the CDR3 is TGTGCCATCAGGAAGACAGGGGGCACAGATACGCAGTATTTT. Translating it yields CAIRKTGGTDTQYF.